The entry below describes one T cell receptor (beta chain). Its target is not known. This specimen belongs to a study of graft-versus-host responses after intestinal transplantation. Overall study context: Every recipient had anti-thymocyte globulin induction and 2 to 4 years of tacrolimus plus steroids. Study-level points and caveats: Recipient marrow showed GvH clones, some seen first in ileum or blood.

Some clones are missing from TCRdb's copy, which holds only in-frame ones; the method was immunoSEQ multiplex PCR. The sample carries 90,000 to 130,000 clones, about 93% recorded once. This clonotype was sampled from a human donor who received an intestinal transplant. The sample here was unstimulated CD8+ T cells sorted from spleen or lymph node cells, taken before intestinal transplant.

The CDR3 nucleotides read TGTGCCAGCAGTTACTCGGCTACTAGCGGGGACGAGCAGTACTTC. Protein sequence: CASSYSATSGDEQYF. The V and J genes are TRBV6-5 and TRBJ2-7; TRBD2 matches 10 bases. With 0 bases clipped from V and 5 bases from J, the junction kept 4 bases outside the gene matches. The CDR3 is made up of 15 amino acids. Germline CDR1 MNHEY, CDR2 SVGAGI.